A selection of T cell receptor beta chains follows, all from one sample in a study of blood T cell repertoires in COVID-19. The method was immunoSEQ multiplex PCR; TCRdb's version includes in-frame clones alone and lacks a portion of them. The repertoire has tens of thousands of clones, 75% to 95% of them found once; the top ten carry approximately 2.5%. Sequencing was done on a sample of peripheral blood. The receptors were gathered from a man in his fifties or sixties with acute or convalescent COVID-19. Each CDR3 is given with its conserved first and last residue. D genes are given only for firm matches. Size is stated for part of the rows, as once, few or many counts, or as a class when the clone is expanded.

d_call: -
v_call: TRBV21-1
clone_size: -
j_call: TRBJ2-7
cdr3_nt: TGTGCGGACAGGGGCGAGCAGTACTTC
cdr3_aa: CADRGEQYF

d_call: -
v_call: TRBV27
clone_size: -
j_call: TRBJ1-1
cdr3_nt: TGTGCCAGCCGAGTTTTAGGGGAGGACACTGAAGCTTTCTTT
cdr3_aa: CASRVLGEDTEAFF

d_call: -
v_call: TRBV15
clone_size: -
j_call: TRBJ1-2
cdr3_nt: TGTGCCACCAGCAGGAGCCTGGCTAACTATGGCTACACCTTC
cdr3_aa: CATSRSLANYGYTF

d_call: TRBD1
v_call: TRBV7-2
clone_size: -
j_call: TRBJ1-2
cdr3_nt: TGTGCCAGCAGCTTATCCGGGACAGGGAGTTTGCATGGCTACACCTTC
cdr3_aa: CASSLSGTGSLHGYTF

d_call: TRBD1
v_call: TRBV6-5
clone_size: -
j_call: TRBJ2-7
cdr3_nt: TGTGCCAGCAGTTACTTCGGGACAGGGGTTCCAGACGAGCAGTACTTC
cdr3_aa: CASSYFGTGVPDEQYF

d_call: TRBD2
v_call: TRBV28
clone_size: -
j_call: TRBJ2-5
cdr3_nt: TGTGCCAGCAGTATGACTAGCGGACAAGAGACCCAGTACTTC
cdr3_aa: CASSMTSGQETQYF

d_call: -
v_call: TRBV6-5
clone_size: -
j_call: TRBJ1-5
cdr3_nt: TGTGCCAGCAGCCCCAACCCGACAGGCCCTCCCCAGCATTTT
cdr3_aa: CASSPNPTGPPQHF

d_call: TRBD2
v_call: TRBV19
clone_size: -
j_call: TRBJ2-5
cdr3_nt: TGTGCCACCGCGCGGGGGAGGGTCCCGCAAGAGACCCAGTACTTC
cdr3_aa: CATARGRVPQETQYF

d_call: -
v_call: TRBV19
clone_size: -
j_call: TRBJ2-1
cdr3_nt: TGTGCCAGTAGTATAGCGGCCCAGGCCTGGAATGAGCAGTTCTTC
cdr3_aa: CASSIAAQAWNEQFF

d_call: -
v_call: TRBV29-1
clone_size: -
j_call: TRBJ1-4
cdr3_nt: TGCAGCGTTGAGGGTGGCGGGGGGTATGAAAAACTGTTTTTT
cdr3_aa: CSVEGGGGYEKLFF

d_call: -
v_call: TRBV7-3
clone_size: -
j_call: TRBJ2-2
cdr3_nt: TGTGCCAGCAGCGCAGGACAGATCACCGGGGAGCTGTTTTTT
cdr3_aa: CASSAGQITGELFF

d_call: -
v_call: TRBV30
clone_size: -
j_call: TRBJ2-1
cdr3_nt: TGTGCCTGGAGTGTACGACAGATGAATGAGCAGTTCTTC
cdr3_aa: CAWSVRQMNEQFF

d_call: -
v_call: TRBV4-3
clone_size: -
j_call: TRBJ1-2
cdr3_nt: TGCGCCAGCAGCCAAGGACGGGTAACAGGGTCGGGCTACACCTTC
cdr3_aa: CASSQGRVTGSGYTF

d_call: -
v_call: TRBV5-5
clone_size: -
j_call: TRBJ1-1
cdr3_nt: TGTGCCAGCAAACGGGAACTTATTAACACTGAAGCTTTCTTT
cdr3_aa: CASKRELINTEAFF

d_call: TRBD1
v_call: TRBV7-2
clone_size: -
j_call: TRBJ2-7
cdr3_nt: TGTGCCAGCAGCTTAGGACAGGGGATCTACGAGCAGTACTTC
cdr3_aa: CASSLGQGIYEQYF

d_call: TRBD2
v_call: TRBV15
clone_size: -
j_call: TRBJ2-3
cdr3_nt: TGTGCCACCAGCAGAGCCCGACTAGCGGGAGGGGCAGATACGCAGTATTTT
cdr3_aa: CATSRARLAGGADTQYF

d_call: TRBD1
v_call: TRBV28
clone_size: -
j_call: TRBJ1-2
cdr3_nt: TGTGCCAGAGCAGGGGGCGCGTGGGGCTATGGCTACACCTTC
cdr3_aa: CARAGGAWGYGYTF

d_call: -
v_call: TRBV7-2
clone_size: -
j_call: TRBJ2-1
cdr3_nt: TGTGCCAGCAGCCCGGAGGGGCGATCCATCGATGAGCAGTTCTTC
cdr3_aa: CASSPEGRSIDEQFF

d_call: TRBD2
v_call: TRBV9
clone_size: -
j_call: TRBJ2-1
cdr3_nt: TGTGCCAGCAGCGTAGCAGGTAGCGGGAGGGCCGAGGCAGGTAATGAGCAGTTCTTC
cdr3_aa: CASSVAGSGRAEAGNEQFF

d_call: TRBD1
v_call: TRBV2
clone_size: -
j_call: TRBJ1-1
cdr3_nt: TGTGCCAGCATCCGACAGGGGGGCACTGAAGCTTTCTTT
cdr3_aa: CASIRQGGTEAFF

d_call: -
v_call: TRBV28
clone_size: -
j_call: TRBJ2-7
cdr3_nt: TGTGCCAGCAGTCCTCCCCGGGGGAGGGGGGATTACGAGCAGTACTTC
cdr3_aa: CASSPPRGRGDYEQYF

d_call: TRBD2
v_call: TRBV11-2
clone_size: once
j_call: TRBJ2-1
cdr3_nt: TGTGCCAGCAGCCTACTAGCGGGAGGGCCGGCGAATGAGCAGTTCTTC
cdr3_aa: CASSLLAGGPANEQFF

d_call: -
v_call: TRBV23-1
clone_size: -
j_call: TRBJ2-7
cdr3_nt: TGCGCCAGCAGACCCCCTACAGGGAGCTCCTACGAGCAGTACTTC
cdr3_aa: CASRPPTGSSYEQYF

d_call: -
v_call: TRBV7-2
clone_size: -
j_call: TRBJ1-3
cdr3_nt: TGTGCCAGCAGCTTAGGGTTCAGCCGGAGCTCTGGAAACACCATATATTTT
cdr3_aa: CASSLGFSRSSGNTIYF

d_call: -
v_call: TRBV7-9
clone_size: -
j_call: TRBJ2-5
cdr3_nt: TGTGCCAGCAGCTTAGGTAGTATAGAGACCCAGTACTTC
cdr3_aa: CASSLGSIETQYF

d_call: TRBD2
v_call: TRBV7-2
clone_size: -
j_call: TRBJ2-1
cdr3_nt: TGTGCCAGCAGCGGAGGACTAGCGGGAGGCCGACACAATGAGCAGTTCTTC
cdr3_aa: CASSGGLAGGRHNEQFF

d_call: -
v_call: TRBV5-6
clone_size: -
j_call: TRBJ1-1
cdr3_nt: TGTGCCAGCAGCTTGGGACACATTTTTGAAGCTTTCTTT
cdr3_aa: CASSLGHIFEAFF

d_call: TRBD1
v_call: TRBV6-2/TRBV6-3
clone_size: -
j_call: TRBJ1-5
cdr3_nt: TGTGCCAGCAGTTACGAACCGGGACAGGGGGCTACTCAGCCCCAGCATTTT
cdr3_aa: CASSYEPGQGATQPQHF